Below are 5 T cell receptor beta chains sequenced from a single sample in a study of T cells in Graves' hyperthyroidism and ophthalmopathy. Amplification of TCR beta CDR3 regions was performed using RNA transcripts as template. The HTBI primer set was used in a first-round RT-PCR of the TCR CDR3. Using its own MiXCR run on the multiplex PCR reads, TCRdb lists one record per CDR3 protein. The sample has under 450,000 distinct CDR3 sequences; approximately 14% are singletons. Input material: blood. The receptors were sampled from a woman between 18 and 29 years old with Graves' hyperthyroidism.

This clonotype was detected many times. The chain couples TRBV12-3 or TRBV12-4 to TRBJ2-3; possibly TRBD2 for D (5 bases). V was cut by 4 bases and J by 1 base, with 9 bases left in between. CDR3 length equals 14 residues. The CDR3 nucleotides are TGTGCCAGCAGTTCCCCCGGGGGCACAGATACGCAGTATTTT. It translates to CASSSPGGTDTQYF.

The chain recombines TRBV11-1 with TRBJ2-7; no reliable D call. CDR3 length equals 12 residues. Trimming cost V 3 bases and J 7 bases, with 10 bases left between them. Looked up from germline, CDR1 is SGHAT and CDR2 is FQDESV (reference sequence). This chain's CDR3 is CASSLGLTEQYF. The CDR3 DNA follows: TGTGCCAGCAGCTTGGGTTTGACAGAGCAGTACTTC. Supplemented by reference TRBV11-1 and TRBJ2-7, the full variable domain reads EAEVAQSPRYKITEKSQAVAFWCDPISGHATLYWYRQILGQGPELLVQFQDESVVDDSQLPKDRFSAERLKGVDSTLKIQPAELGDSAMYLCASSLGLTEQYFGPGTRLTVT.

The V call is TRBV5-6, the J call TRBJ2-1; D is ambiguous. The CDR3 covers 14 residues. CDR1 SGHDT and CDR2 YYEEEE come from the germline V gene. The V end lost 0 bases, the J end lost 2 bases, and 6 bases lay between the germline ends. CDR3 sequence reads: CASSLDSTYNEQFF. DNA for the CDR3: TGTGCCAGCAGCTTGGACAGTACCTACAATGAGCAGTTCTTC.

V usage is TRBV20-1 and J usage is TRBJ1-4, with D perhaps TRBD1 (6 bases). V lost 1 base to trimming and J lost 5 bases, with 11 bases between them. The CDR3 sequence is 14 residues long. Germline lookup yields CDR1 DFQATT and CDR2 SNEGSKA (reference sequence). The CDR3 DNA follows: TGCAGTGCTAGAGTAGGGGGGACCAATGAAAAACTGTTTTTT. Its translation is CSARVGGTNEKLFF.

At least ten counts were recorded for this clonotype. The chain's CDR3 is CASSARIFRGTNTGELFF. CDR3 sequence (DNA): TGTGCCAGCAGTGCGCGAATCTTCAGGGGGACCAACACCGGGGAGCTGTTTTTT. The rearrangement links TRBV6-1 to TRBJ2-2; 7 bases map to TRBD1. CDR1 and CDR2 from the germline V gene are MNHNS and SASEGT. V was pared by 4 bases and J by 2 bases, with 13 bases of the junction left unmatched. The CDR3 runs 18 residues.